This T cell receptor (beta chain) was sequenced during a study of T cells after yellow fever vaccination. Whole-study findings and limits: Abundant clonotypes (contaminants from the bulk population) could be present in FACS-sorted repertoires. Clonotypes shared by both compartments, CD4 and CD8, made up a small share.

TCRdb re-analysed the 5' RACE reads in MiXCR, keeping a single row per CDR3 protein. The table shows some 400,000 distinct CDR3 sequences, with around 6.5% occurring only once. This clonotype was seen a handful of times. Its antigen is unknown. Trimming cost V 6 bases and J 2 bases; bases outside gene matches: 5. CDR3 size: 15 residues. The receptor's source is a man aged 25 to 40 who received the YFV17D yellow fever vaccine. The chain carries TRBV12-3 or TRBV12-4 and TRBJ2-5; TRBD2 matches at 11 bases. The starting material was PBMCs, obtained 5 days after the yellow fever booster vaccination. The CDR3 is CASSHIAGGQETQYF. The CDR3 DNA is TGTGCCAGCAGCCACATAGCGGGAGGGCAAGAGACCCAGTACTTC.